This entry features one T cell receptor (beta chain) sequence. The data were obtained in a study of blood T cell repertoires in COVID-19. This table comes from immunoSEQ multiplex PCR, and its TCRdb copy is limited to in-frame clones, with some not included. This table holds roughly 200,000 clones, 80% to 90% found once. Input material: peripheral blood. The receptor comes from a human donor in a cohort sampled during active COVID-19.

CDR3 sequence reads: CASSSQGNYGYTF. In DNA, the CDR3 is TGCGCCAGCAGCTCACAGGGTAACTATGGCTACACCTTC. V usage is TRBV5-1 and J usage is TRBJ1-2, with a tentative D call TRBD1 (6 bases). The germline V gene encodes CDR1 SGHRS and CDR2 YFSETQ. The V gene lost 3 bases and the J gene lost 1 base, with 7 bases spanning the gap. The CDR3 is 13 amino acids. Filled out from reference TRBV5-1 and TRBJ1-2, the complete variable domain reads KAGVTQTPRYLIKTRGQQVTLSCSPISGHRSVSWYQQTPGQGLQFLFEYFSETQRNKGNFPGRFSGRQFSNSRSEMNVSTLELGDSALYLCASSSQGNYGYTFGSGTRLTVV.